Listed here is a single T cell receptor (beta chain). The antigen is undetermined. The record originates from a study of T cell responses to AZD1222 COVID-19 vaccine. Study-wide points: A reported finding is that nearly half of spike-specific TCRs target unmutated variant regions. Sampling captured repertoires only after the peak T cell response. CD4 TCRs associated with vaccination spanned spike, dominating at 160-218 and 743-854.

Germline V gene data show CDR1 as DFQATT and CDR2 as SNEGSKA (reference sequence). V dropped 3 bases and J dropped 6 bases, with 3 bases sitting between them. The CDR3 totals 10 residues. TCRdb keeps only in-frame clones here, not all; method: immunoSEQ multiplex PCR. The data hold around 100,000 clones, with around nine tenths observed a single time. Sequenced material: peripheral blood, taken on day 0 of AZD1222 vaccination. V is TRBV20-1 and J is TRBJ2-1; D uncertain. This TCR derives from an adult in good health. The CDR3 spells CSARRNEQFF. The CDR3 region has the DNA TGCAGTGCTAGGCGCAATGAGCAGTTCTTC.